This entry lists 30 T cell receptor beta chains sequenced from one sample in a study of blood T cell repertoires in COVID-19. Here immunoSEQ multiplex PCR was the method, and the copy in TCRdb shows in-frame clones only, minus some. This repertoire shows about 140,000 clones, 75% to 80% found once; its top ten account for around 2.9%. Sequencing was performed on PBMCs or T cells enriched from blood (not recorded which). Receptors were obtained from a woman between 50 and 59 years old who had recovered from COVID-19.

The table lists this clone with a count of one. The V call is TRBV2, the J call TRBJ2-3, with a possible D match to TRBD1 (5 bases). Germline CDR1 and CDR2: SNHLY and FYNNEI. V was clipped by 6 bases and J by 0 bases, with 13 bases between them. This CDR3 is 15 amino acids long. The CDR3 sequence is CASSADRSSTDTQYF. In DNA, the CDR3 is TGTGCCAGCAGCGCAGACAGAAGCAGCACAGATACGCAGTATTTT. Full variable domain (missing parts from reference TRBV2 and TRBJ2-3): EPEVTQTPSHQVTQMGQEVILRCVPISNHLYFYWYRQILGQKVEFLVSFYNNEISEKSEIFDDQFSVERPDGSNFTLKIRSTKLEDSAMYFCASSADRSSTDTQYFGPGTRLTVL.

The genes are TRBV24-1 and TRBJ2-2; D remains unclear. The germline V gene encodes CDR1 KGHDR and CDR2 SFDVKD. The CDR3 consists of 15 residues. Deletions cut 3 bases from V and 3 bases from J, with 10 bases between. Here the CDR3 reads CATSDGGRDTGELFF. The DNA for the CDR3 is TGTGCCACCAGTGATGGCGGTAGAGACACCGGGGAGCTGTTTTTT.

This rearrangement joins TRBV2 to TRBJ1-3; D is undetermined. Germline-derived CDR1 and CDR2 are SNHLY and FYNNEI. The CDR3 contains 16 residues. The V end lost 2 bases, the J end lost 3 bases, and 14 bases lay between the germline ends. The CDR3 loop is CASSETSWSGGNTIYF. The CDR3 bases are TGTGCCAGCAGTGAAACCAGTTGGTCGGGTGGAAACACCATATATTTT.

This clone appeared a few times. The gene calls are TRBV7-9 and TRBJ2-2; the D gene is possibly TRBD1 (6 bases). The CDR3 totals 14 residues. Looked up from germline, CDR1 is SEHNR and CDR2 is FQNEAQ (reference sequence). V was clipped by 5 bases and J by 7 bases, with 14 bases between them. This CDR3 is CASSLQGDSGELFF. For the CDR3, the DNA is TGTGCCAGCAGCCTACAGGGTGACAGCGGGGAGCTGTTTTTT.

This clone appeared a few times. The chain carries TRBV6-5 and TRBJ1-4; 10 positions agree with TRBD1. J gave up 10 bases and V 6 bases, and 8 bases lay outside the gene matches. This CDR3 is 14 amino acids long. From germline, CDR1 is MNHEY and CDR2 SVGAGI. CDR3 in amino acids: CASSPGTGDSKLFF. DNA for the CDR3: TGTGCCAGCAGCCCCGGGACAGGGGATTCAAAACTGTTTTTT.

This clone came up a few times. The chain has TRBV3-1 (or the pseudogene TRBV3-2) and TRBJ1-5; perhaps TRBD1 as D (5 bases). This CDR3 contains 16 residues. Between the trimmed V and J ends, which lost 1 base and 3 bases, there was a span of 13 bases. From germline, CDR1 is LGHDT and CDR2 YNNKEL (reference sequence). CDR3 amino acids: CASSQASGHNNQPQHF. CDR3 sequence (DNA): TGTGCCAGCAGCCAAGCCTCAGGACACAACAATCAGCCCCAGCATTTT.

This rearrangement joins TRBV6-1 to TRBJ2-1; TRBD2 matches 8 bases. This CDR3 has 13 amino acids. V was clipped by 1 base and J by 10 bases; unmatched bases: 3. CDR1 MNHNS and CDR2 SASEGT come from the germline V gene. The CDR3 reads CASSEERLAEQFF. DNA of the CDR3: TGTGCCAGCAGTGAAGAACGACTAGCGGAGCAGTTCTTC.

For the CDR3, the DNA is TGTGCCAGCAGACAGGAAAACACCGGGGAGCTGTTTTTT. The encoded protein is CASRQENTGELFF. V and J are TRBV25-1 and TRBJ2-2, with D possibly matching TRBD1 (5 bases). CDR3 length: 13 residues. Germline V gives CDR1 MGHDK, CDR2 SYGVNS. V was shortened by 6 bases and J by 2 bases, with 7 bases between the two germline ends.

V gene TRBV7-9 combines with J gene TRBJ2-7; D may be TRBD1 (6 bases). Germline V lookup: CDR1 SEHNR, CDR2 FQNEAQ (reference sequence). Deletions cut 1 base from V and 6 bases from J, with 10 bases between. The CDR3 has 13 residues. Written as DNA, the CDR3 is TGTGCCAGCAGCTTAGGGGGGACATCCGAGCAGTACTTC. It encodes CASSLGGTSEQYF.

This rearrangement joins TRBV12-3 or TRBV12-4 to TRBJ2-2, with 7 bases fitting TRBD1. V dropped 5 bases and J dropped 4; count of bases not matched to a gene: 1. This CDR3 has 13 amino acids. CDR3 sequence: CASSTGVTGELFF. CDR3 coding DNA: TGTGCCAGCAGTACAGGGGTCACCGGGGAGCTGTTTTTT.

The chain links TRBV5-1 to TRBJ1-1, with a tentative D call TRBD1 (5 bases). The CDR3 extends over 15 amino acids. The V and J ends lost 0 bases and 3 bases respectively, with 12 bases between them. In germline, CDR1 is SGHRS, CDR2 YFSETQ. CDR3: CASSLEGLLHTEAFF. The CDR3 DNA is TGCGCCAGCAGCTTGGAGGGACTTTTGCACACTGAAGCTTTCTTT.

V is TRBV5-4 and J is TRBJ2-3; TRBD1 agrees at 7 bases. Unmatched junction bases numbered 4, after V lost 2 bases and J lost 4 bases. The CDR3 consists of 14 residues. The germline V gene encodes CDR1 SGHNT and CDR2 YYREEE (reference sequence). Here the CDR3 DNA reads TGTGCCAGCAGCTTCGACAGGGTGGCAGATACGCAGTATTTT. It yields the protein CASSFDRVADTQYF.

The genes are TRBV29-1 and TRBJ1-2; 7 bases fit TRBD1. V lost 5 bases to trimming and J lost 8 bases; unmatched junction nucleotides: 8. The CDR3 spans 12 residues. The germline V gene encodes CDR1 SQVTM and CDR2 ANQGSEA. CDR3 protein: CSVWAGGNGYTF. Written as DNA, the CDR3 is TGCAGCGTTTGGGCAGGGGGGAACGGCTACACCTTC.

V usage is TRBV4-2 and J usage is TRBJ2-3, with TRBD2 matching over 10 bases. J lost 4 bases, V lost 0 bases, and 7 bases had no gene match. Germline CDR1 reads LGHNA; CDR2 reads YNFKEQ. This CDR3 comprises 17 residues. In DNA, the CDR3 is TGTGCCAGCAGCCAAGATGTCAGCGGGAGGGCCGCAGATACGCAGTATTTT. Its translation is CASSQDVSGRAADTQYF.

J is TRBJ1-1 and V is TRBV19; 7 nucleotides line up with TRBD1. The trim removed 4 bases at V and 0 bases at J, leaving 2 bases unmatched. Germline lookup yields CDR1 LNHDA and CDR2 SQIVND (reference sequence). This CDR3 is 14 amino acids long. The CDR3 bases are TGTGCCAGTAGTAGAGGGACAGTGAACACTGAAGCTTTCTTT. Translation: CASSRGTVNTEAFF.

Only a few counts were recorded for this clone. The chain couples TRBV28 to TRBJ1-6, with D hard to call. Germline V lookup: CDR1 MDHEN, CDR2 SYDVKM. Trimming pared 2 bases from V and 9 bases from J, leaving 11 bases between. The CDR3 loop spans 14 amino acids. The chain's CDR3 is CASSLGHNSSPLHF. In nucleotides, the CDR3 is TGTGCCAGCAGTTTAGGGCACAACTCTTCACCCCTCCACTTT.

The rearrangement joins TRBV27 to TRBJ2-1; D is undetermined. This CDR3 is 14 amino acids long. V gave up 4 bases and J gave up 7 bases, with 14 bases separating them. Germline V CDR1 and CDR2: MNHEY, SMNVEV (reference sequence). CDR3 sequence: CASSWALNGNEQFF. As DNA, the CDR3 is TGTGCCAGCAGTTGGGCCCTCAATGGGAATGAGCAGTTCTTC.

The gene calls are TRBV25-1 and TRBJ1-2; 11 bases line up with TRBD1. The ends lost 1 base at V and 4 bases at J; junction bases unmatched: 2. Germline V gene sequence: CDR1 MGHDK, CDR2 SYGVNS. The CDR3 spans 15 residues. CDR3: CASSEWGTGGYGYTF. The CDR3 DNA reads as TGTGCCAGCAGTGAATGGGGGACAGGGGGCTATGGCTACACCTTC.

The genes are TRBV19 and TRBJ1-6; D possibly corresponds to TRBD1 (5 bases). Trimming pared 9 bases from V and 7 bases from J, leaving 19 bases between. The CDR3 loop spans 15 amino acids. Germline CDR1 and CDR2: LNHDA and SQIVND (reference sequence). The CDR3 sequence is CASAQTGALNSPLHF. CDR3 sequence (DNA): TGTGCCAGCGCACAGACTGGGGCGCTAAATTCACCCCTCCACTTT.

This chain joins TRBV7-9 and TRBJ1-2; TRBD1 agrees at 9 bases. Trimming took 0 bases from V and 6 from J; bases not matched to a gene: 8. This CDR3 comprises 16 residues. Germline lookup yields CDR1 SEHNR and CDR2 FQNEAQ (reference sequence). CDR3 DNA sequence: TGTGCCAGCAGCTTAGCGAACCCGGGACAGGGCCATGGCTACACCTTC. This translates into CASSLANPGQGHGYTF.

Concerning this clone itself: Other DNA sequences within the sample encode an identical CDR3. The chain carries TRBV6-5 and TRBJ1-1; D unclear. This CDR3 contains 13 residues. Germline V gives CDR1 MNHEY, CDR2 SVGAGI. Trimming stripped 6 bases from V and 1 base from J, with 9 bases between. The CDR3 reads CASSRGGNTEAFF. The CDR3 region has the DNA TGTGCCAGCAGCCGGGGTGGGAACACTGAAGCTTTCTTT.

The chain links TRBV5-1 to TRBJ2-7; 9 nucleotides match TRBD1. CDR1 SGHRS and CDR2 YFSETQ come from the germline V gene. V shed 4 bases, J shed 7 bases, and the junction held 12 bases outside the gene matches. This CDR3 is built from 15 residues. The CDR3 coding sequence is TGCGCCAGCAGCCCGGGGTTACAGGGGGCGGTGGAGCAGTACTTC. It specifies CASSPGLQGAVEQYF.

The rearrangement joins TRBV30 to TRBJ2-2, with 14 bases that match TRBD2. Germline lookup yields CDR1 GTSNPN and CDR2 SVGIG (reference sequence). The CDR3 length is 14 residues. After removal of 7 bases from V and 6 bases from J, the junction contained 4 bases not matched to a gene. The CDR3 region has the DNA TGTGCCTTGGGACTAGCGGGAGTCCCCGGGGAGCTGTTTTTT. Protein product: CALGLAGVPGELFF. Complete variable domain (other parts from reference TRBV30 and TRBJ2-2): SQTIHQWPATLVQPVGSPLSLECTVEGTSNPNLYWYRQAAGRGLQLLFYSVGIGQISSEVPQNLSASRPQDRQFILSSKKLLLSDSGFYLCALGLAGVPGELFFGEGSRLTVL.

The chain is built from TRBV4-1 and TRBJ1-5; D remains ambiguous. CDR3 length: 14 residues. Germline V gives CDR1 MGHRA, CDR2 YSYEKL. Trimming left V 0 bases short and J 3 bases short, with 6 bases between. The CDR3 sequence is CASSQEGANQPQHF. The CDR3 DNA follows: TGCGCCAGCAGCCAAGAGGGAGCCAATCAGCCCCAGCATTTT.

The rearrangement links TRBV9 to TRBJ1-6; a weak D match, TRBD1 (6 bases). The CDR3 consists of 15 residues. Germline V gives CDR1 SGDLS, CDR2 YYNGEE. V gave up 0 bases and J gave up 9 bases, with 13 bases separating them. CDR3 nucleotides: TGTGCCAGCAGCGTAGGCCAGGGGAACGGTTCACCCCTCCACTTT. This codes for CASSVGQGNGSPLHF.

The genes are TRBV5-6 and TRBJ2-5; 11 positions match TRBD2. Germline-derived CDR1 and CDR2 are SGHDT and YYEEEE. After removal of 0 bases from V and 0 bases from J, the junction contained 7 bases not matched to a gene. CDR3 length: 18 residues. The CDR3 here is CASSLEGLAERYQETQYF. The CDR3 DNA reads TGTGCCAGCAGCTTGGAGGGACTAGCGGAGAGGTACCAAGAGACCCAGTACTTC.

This CDR3 is CASSPRGGVSSYNEQFF. As DNA, the CDR3 is TGTGCCAGCAGCCCCAGAGGGGGCGTGAGCTCCTACAATGAGCAGTTCTTC. The V and J genes are TRBV9 and TRBJ2-1, with 7 bases lining up with TRBD1. This CDR3 has 17 amino acids. CDR1 and CDR2 from the germline V gene are SGDLS and YYNGEE. J gave up 0 bases and V 4 bases, and 10 bases lay outside the gene matches.

CDR3 bases: TGTGCCAGCAGGTTACAGGAAAATGGCTACACCTTC. It codes for CASRLQENGYTF. The rearrangement joins TRBV11-3 to TRBJ1-2; TRBD1 might be the D (5 bases). V lost 6 bases and J 6 bases, leaving 11 bases between the germline ends. Germline lookup yields CDR1 SGHNT and CDR2 YENEEA. The CDR3 contains 12 residues.

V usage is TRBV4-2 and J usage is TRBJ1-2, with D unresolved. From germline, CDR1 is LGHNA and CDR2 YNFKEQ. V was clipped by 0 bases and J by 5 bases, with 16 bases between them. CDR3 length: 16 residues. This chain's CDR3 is CASSQDSSSPRYGYTF. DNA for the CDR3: TGTGCCAGCAGCCAAGACAGCAGCTCCCCTAGATATGGCTACACCTTC.

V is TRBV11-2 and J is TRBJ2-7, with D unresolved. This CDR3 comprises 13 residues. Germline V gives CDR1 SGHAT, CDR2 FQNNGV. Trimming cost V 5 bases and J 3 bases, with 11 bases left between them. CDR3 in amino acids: CASSLTDNYEQYF. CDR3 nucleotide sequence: TGTGCCAGCAGCCTAACTGATAACTACGAGCAGTACTTC.